These 10 T cell receptor beta chains were sequenced from one sample in a study of blood T cells in healthy people across ages. Next came a second PCR, run for about 7 to 11 cycles, which used a sample-barcoded 5' primer along with a J-beta primer mix. TCRdb passed the 5' RACE reads through MiXCR, listing each CDR3 protein once. Among 800,000 to 950,000 distinct CDR3 sequences listed, approximately 35% were seen once. Sequencing was carried out using blood. The receptors here all came from a young man in good health.

This clonotype was seen a few times. The chain combines TRBV12-5 with TRBJ1-5; no reliable D call. Per the germline V gene, CDR1 is LGHNT and CDR2 is FRNRAP. The CDR3 has 12 residues. V shed 7 bases and J shed 2 bases, with 6 bases lying between them. For the CDR3, the DNA is TGTGCTAGTGCGGAGGGCAATCAGCCCCAGCATTTT. Translated, it gives CASAEGNQPQHF.

This clonotype has a single count. The chain recombines TRBV28 with TRBJ1-2; 10 bases line up with TRBD1. The CDR3 totals 14 residues. Germline CDR1 is MDHEN and CDR2 is SYDVKM. The V and J ends lost 8 bases and 7 bases, in that order; junction bases with no gene match: 10. The CDR3 here is CASFDRGLNTGYTF. CDR3 nucleotide sequence: TGTGCCAGCTTTGACAGGGGGCTCAATACTGGCTACACCTTC.

This clonotype was detected ten times or more. The chain combines TRBV5-1 with TRBJ2-1; 9 nucleotides align to TRBD2. This CDR3 is built from 14 residues. Germline V gene sequence: CDR1 SGHRS, CDR2 YFSETQ. V trimming: 4 bases; J trimming: 6 bases; junction bases outside the gene matches: 5. CDR3 DNA sequence: TGCGCCAGCAGCCGGGGACTAGCTATCAATGAGCAGTTCTTC. Encoded protein: CASSRGLAINEQFF.

This rearrangement joins TRBV20-1 to TRBJ2-1, with D possibly being TRBD1 (5 bases). The CDR3 spans 13 residues. The germline V and J ends were trimmed by 3 bases and 3 bases, with 9 bases remaining between them. From germline, CDR1 is DFQATT and CDR2 SNEGSKA (reference sequence). CDR3 loop: CSARAGNYNEQFF. CDR3 coding DNA: TGCAGTGCTAGGGCAGGGAACTACAATGAGCAGTTCTTC.

The J gene is TRBJ2-7, the V gene TRBV2; 7 nucleotides agree with TRBD1. With V trimmed by 11 bases and J by 7 bases, 14 bases remained unmatched. This CDR3 spans 13 amino acids. CDR1 is SNHLY and CDR2 is FYNNEI in the germline V gene. DNA for the CDR3: TGTGCCGTATCCGGGACAGTCTACAATGAGCAGTACTTC. This sequence encodes CAVSGTVYNEQYF. Full variable domain (remainder filled in from reference TRBV2 and TRBJ2-7): EPEVTQTPSHQVTQMGQEVILRCVPISNHLYFYWYRQILGQKVEFLVSFYNNEISEKSEIFDDQFSVERPDGSNFTLKIRSTKLEDSAMYFCAVSGTVYNEQYFGPGTRLTVT.

Many counts were recorded for this clonotype. The V call is TRBV4-3, the J call TRBJ2-1, with TRBD2 matching over 9 bases. From germline, CDR1 is LGHNA and CDR2 YSLEER. Trimming at V came to 1 base and at J to 7 bases, leaving 8 bases not matched to a gene. The CDR3 has 16 amino acids. The CDR3 sequence: CASSQGLAGIKNEQFF. In nucleotides, the CDR3 is TGCGCCAGCAGCCAAGGTCTAGCGGGAATAAAAAATGAGCAGTTCTTC.

The gene calls are TRBV7-2 and TRBJ2-3; D tentatively reads TRBD1 or TRBD2 (6 bases each). Looked up from germline, CDR1 is SGHTA and CDR2 is FQGNSA. The CDR3 extends over 14 amino acids. The V end was cut by 5 bases, the J end by 4 bases, with 13 bases between. The CDR3 bases are TGTGCCAGCAGCGTAGGGGGGCGAGCAGATACGCAGTATTTT. This encodes CASSVGGRADTQYF. The full variable domain, completed using reference TRBV7-2 and TRBJ2-3, is GAGVSQSPSNKVTEKGKDVELRCDPISGHTALYWYRQSLGQGLEFLIYFQGNSAPDKSGLPSDRFSAERTGGSVSTLTIQRTQQEDSAVYLCASSVGGRADTQYFGPGTRLTVL.

In this sample, this clonotype turned up once. The genes are TRBV29-1 and TRBJ1-1; TRBD1 is a possible D gene (5 bases). V was pared by 4 bases and J by 1 base, with 10 bases between. Germline V CDR1 and CDR2: SQVTM, ANQGSEA. The CDR3 length is 13 residues. CDR3 residues: CSVVPRANTEAFF. CDR3 in DNA: TGCAGCGTTGTTCCCAGGGCGAACACTGAAGCTTTCTTT.

V usage is TRBV24-1 and J usage is TRBJ2-5; D not certain. The CDR3 length is 13 residues. Germline V CDR1 and CDR2: KGHDR, SFDVKD. Between the trimmed V and J ends, which lost 8 bases and 11 bases, there was a span of 20 bases. The CDR3: CATKSGQSNEQYF. The CDR3 DNA is TGTGCCACCAAGAGTGGGCAGTCCAATGAGCAGTACTTC.

The J gene is TRBJ2-5, the V gene TRBV6-5, with 10 bases fitting TRBD2. Trimming at V came to 3 bases and at J to 2 bases, leaving 3 bases not matched to a gene. The CDR3 loop spans 15 amino acids. In germline, CDR1 is MNHEY, CDR2 SVGAGI. CDR3: CASSYGLAEQETQYF. DNA of the CDR3: TGTGCCAGCAGTTATGGACTAGCGGAACAAGAGACCCAGTACTTC.